Shown below are 2 T cell receptor beta chains from a single sample sequenced in a study of T cell repertoires in cytomegalovirus infection. Each CDR3 protein is one row after TCRdb ran MiXCR on the reads. The data contain around 550,000 distinct CDR3 sequences, more than 25% of them singletons. The material sequenced was PBMCs. Every receptor here comes from a human donor in good health (CMV status not recorded). Some clones in this sample may be carry-over from other donors' samples.

This clonotype was recorded a few times. The chain couples TRBV4-3 to TRBJ2-1; TRBD2 matches 12 bases. CDR1 and CDR2 (germline): LGHNA, YSLEER. Trimming at V came to 4 bases and at J to 2 bases, leaving 9 bases not matched to a gene. This CDR3 has 18 amino acids. In DNA, the CDR3 is TGCGCCAGCAGCCGCTCTACTAGCGGGAGGAACACCTACAATGAGCAGTTCTTC. Encoded protein: CASSRSTSGRNTYNEQFF.

This clonotype was counted between two and nine times. The V and J genes are TRBV7-6 and TRBJ2-7, with D uncertain. Per the germline V gene, CDR1 is SGHVS and CDR2 is FNYEAQ. Trimming cost V 5 bases and J 2 bases, with 10 bases left between them. The CDR3 length is 13 residues. CDR3 amino acids: CASSLPGAYEQYF. The CDR3 DNA sequence: TGTGCCAGCAGCCTCCCGGGTGCCTACGAGCAGTACTTC.